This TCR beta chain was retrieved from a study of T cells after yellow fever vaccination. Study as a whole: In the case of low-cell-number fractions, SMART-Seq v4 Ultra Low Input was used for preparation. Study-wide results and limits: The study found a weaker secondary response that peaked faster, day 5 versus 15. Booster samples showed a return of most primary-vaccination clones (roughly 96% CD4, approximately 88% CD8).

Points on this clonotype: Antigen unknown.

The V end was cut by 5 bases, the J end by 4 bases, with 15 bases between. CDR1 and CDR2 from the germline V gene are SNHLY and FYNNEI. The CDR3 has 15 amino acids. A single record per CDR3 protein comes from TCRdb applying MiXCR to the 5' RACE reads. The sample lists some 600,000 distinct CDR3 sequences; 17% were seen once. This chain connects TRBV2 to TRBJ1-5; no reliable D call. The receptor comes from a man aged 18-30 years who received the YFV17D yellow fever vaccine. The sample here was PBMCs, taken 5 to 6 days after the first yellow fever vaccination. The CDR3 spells CASSRVRVGNQPQHF. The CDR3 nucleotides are TGTGCCAGCAGTCGCGTAAGGGTTGGTAATCAGCCCCAGCATTTT.